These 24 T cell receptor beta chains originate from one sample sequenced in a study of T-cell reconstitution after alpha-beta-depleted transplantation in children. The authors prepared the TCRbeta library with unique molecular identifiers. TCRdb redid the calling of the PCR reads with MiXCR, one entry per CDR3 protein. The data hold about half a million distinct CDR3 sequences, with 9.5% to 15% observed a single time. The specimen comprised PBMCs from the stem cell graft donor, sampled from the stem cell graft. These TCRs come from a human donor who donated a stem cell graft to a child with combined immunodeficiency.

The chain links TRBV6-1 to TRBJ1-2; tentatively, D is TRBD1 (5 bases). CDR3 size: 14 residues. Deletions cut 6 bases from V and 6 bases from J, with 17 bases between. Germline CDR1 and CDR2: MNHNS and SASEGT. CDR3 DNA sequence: TGTGCCAGCAGGCCGGGGCAGGGAGGACATGGCTACACCTTC. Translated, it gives CASRPGQGGHGYTF.

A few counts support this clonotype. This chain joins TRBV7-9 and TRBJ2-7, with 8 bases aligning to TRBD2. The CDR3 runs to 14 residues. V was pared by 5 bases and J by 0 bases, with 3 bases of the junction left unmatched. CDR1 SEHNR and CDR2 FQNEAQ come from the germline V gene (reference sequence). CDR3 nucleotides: TGTGCCAGCAGCGAGACTAGCGCCTCCTACGAGCAGTACTTC. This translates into CASSETSASYEQYF. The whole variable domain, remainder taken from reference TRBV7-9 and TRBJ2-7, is DTGVSQNPRHKITKRGQNVTFRCDPISEHNRLYWYRQTLGQGPEFLTYFQNEAQLEKSRLLSDRFSAERPKGSFSTLEIQRTEQGDSAMYLCASSETSASYEQYFGPGTRLTVT.

The CDR3 region has the DNA TGTGCCAGCGCGGCATCCTACAATGAGCAGTTCTTC. It specifies CASAASYNEQFF. This chain uses TRBV28 with TRBJ2-1; the D is unclear. The CDR3 runs 12 residues. Germline V gives CDR1 MDHEN, CDR2 SYDVKM. With 8 bases removed from V and 1 base from J, the gap between germline ends came to 6 bases. Looking up the rest from reference TRBV28 and TRBJ2-1 gives the full variable domain: DVKVTQSSRYLVKRTGEKVFLECVQDMDHENMFWYRQDPGLGLRLIYFSYDVKMKEKGDIPEGYSVSREKKERFSLILESASTNQTSMYLCASAASYNEQFFGPGTRLTVL.

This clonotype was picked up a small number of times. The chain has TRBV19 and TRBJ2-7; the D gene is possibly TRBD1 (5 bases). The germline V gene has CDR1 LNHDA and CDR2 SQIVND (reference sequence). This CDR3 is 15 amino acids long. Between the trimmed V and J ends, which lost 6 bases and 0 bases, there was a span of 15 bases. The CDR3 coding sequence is TGTGCCAGTAGCCCCGACAGTTGGAGCTCCTACGAGCAGTACTTC. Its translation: CASSPDSWSSYEQYF.

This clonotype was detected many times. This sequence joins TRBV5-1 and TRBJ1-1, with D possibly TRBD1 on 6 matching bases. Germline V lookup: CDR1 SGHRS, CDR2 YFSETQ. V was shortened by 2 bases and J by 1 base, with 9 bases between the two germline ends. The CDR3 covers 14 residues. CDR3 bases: TGCGCCAGCAGCTTACAGGGTGGGAACACTGAAGCTTTCTTT. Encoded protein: CASSLQGGNTEAFF.

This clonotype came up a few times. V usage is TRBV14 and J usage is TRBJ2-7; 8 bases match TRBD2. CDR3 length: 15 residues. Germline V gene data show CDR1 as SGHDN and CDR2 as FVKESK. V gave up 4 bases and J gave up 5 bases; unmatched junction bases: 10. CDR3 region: CASSLAGLKGNEQYF. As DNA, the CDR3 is TGTGCCAGCAGCCTAGCGGGACTCAAGGGAAACGAGCAGTACTTC.

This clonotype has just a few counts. CDR3 bases: TGTGCCAGCTCATCCACGGGATACCACTACGAGCAGTACTTC. Protein: CASSSTGYHYEQYF. This rearrangement joins TRBV7-9 to TRBJ2-7, with a weak D call TRBD2 (5 bases). CDR1 is SEHNR and CDR2 is FQNEAQ in the germline V gene (reference sequence). The ends were cut back, 8 bases at V and 3 bases at J, with 17 bases in the middle. This CDR3 spans 14 amino acids.

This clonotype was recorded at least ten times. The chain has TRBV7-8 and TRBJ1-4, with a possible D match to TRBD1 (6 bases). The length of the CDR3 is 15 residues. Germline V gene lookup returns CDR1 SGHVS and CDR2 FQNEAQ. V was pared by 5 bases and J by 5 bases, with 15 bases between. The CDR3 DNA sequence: TGTGCCAGCAGCATACGTGGACAGATAAATGAAAAACTGTTTTTT. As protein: CASSIRGQINEKLFF.

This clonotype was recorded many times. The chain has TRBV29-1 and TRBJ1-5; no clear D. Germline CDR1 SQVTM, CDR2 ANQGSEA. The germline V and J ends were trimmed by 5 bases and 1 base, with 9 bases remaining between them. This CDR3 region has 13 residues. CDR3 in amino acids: CSVCLDSNQPQHF. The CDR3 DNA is TGCAGCGTTTGCCTTGACAGCAATCAGCCCCAGCATTTT.

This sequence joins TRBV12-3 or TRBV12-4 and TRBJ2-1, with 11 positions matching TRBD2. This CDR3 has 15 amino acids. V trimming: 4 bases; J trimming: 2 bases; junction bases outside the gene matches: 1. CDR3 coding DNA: TGTGCCAGCAGTTCTAGCGGGGGGACCTACAATGAGCAGTTCTTC. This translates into CASSSSGGTYNEQFF.

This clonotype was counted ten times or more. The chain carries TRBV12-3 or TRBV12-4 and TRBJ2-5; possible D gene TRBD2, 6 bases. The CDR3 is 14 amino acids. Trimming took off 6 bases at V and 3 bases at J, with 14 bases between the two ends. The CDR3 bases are TGTGCCAGCAGCCCGGGATCGGGGGAAGAGACCCAGTACTTC. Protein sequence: CASSPGSGEETQYF.

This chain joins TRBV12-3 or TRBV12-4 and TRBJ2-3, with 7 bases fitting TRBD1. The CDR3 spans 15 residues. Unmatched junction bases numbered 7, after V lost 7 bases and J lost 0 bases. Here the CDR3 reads CASTLRDSSTDTQYF. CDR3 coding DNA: TGTGCCAGCACCCTCCGGGACAGCAGCACAGATACGCAGTATTTT.

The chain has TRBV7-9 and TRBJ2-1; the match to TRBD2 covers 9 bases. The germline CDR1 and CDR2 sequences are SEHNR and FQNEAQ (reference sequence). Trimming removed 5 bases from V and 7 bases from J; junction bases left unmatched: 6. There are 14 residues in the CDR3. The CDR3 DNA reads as TGTGCCAGCAGCCCCGGGACTAGCATAAATGAGCAGTTCTTC. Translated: CASSPGTSINEQFF.

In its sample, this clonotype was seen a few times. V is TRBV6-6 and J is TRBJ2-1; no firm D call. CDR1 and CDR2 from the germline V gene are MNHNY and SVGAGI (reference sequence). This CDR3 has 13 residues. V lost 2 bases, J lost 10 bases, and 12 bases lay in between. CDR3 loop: CASSYGAVAEQFF. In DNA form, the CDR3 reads TGTGCCAGCAGTTACGGCGCAGTTGCGGAGCAGTTCTTC.

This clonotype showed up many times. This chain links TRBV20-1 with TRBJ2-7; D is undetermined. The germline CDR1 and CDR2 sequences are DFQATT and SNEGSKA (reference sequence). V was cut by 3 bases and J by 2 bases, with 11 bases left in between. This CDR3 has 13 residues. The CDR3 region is CSARPPLTYEQYF. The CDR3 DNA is TGCAGTGCTAGGCCCCCCCTCACCTACGAGCAGTACTTC.

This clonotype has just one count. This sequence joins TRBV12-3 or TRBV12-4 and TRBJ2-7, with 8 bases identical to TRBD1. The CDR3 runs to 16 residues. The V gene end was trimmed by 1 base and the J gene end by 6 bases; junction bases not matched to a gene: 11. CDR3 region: CASSLEAWGQVAEQYF. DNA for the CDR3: TGTGCCAGCAGTTTAGAGGCTTGGGGACAGGTTGCCGAGCAGTACTTC.

The chain's CDR3 is CSVARVFDGTQYF. In nucleotides, the CDR3 is TGCAGCGTTGCGAGGGTATTTGATGGGACCCAGTACTTC. The chain carries TRBV29-1 and TRBJ2-5, with D maybe TRBD2 (5 bases). V was pared by 4 bases and J by 7 bases, with 16 bases between. This CDR3 contains 13 residues. Looked up from germline, CDR1 is SQVTM and CDR2 is ANQGSEA.

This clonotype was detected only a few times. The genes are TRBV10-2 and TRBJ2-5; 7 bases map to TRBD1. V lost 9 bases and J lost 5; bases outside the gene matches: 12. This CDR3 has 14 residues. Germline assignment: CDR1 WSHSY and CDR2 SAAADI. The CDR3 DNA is TGCGCCAGTAACAAAAGGGGGCCCTGGGAGACCCAGTACTTC. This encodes CASNKRGPWETQYF.

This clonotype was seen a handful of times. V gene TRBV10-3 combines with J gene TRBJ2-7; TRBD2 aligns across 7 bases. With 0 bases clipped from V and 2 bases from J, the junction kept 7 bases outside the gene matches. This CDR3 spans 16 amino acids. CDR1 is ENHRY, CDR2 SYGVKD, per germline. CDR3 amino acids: CAISESGSGPTYEQYF. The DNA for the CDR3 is TGTGCCATCAGTGAGTCGGGTAGCGGGCCCACCTACGAGCAGTACTTC.

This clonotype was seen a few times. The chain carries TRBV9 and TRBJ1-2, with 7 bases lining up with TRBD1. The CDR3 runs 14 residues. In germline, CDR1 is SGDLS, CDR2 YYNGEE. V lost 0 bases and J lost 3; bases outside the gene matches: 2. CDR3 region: CASSVVQGDYGYTF. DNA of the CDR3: TGTGCCAGCAGCGTAGTTCAGGGGGACTATGGCTACACCTTC.

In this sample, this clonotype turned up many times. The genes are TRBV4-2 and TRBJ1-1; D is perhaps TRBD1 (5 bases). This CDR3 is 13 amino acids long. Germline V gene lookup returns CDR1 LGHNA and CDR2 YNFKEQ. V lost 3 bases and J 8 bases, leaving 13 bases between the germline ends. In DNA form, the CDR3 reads TGTGCCAGCAGCCAGGGGGGGAGACAGGAAGCTTTCTTT. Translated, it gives CASSQGGRQEAFF.

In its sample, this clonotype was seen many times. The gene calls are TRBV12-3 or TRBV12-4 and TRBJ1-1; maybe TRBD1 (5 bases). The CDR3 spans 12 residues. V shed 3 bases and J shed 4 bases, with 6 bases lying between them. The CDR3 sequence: CASSFGGTEAFF. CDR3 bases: TGTGCCAGCAGTTTTGGGGGCACTGAAGCTTTCTTT.

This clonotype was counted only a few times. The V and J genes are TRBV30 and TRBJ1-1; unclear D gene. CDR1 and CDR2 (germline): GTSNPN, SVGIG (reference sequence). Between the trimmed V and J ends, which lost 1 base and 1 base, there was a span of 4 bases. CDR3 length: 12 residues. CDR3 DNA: TGTGCCTGGAGTGGACAGAACACTGAAGCTTTCTTT. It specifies CAWSGQNTEAFF.

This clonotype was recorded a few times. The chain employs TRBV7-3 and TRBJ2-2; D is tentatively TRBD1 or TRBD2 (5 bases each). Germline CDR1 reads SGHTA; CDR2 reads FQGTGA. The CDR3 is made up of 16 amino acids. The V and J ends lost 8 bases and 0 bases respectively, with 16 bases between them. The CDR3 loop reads CASQKPGPTNTGELFF. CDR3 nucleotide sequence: TGTGCCAGCCAGAAGCCGGGACCTACGAACACCGGGGAGCTGTTTTTT.